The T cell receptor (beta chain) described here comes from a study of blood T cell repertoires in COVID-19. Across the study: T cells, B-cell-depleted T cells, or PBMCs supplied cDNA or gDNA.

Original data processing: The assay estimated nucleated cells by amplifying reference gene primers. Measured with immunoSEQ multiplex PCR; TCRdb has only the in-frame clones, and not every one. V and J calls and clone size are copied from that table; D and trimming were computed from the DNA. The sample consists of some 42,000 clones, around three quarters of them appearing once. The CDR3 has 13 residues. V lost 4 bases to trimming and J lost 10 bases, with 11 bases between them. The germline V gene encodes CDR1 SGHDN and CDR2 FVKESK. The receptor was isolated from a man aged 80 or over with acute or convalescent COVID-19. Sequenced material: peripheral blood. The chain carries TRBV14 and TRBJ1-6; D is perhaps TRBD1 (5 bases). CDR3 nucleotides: TGTGCCAGCAGCCGGACAACCGGGTCACCCCTCCACTTT. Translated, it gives CASSRTTGSPLHF. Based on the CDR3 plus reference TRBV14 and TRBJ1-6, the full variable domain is EAGVTQFPSHSVIEKGQTVTLRCDPISGHDNLYWYRRVMGKEIKFLLHFVKESKQDESGMPNNRFLAERTGGTYSTLKVQPAELEDSGVYFCASSRTTGSPLHFGNGTRLTVT.